Given below is one T cell receptor beta chain in context. This sample was included in a study of PD-L1 blockade in urothelial cancer. Regarding time point: peripheral blood 6 weeks after treatment start. The length of the CDR3 is 11 residues. The germline V gene has CDR1 SNHLY and CDR2 FYNNEI. Trimming cost V 4 bases and J 13 bases; bases outside gene matches: 5. Method: immunoSEQ multiplex PCR; TCRdb's copy keeps in-frame clones and lacks some. The sample has 53,000 or so clones; more than 75% are singletons. The starting material was PBMCs, obtained around atezolizumab (anti-PD-L1) treatment. V gene TRBV2 combines with J gene TRBJ2-3, with TRBD2 matching over 7 bases. The receptor comes from a man aged 55 to 70 with urothelial cancer. Written as DNA, the CDR3 is TGTGCCAGCAGTGGTCAAGCGGGGAAGTATTTT. Residues: CASSGQAGKYF.